The 21 T cell receptor beta chains presented below share a single source sample, sequenced in a study of blood T cells in healthy people across ages. The authors ran a second PCR of about 7 to 12 cycles using a sample-barcoded 5' primer and a J-beta primer mix. In TCRdb, the 5' RACE reads were re-called with MiXCR into one record per CDR3 protein. The data contain 600,000 to 850,000 distinct CDR3 sequences, around 46% of them singletons. The sample was blood. All receptors derive from a woman aged 60 to 75 in good health.

The chain links TRBV15 to TRBJ2-2; D is uncertain. This CDR3 comprises 14 residues. Trimming removed 1 base from V and 5 bases from J, with 8 bases in between. The germline V gene encodes CDR1 LNHNV and CDR2 YYDKDF (reference sequence). This chain's CDR3 is CATSRAGSTGELFF. DNA for the CDR3: TGTGCCACCAGCAGAGCTGGGTCGACCGGGGAGCTGTTTTTT.

The chain is built from TRBV7-9 and TRBJ2-1; 7 nucleotides line up with TRBD2. The CDR3 runs 19 residues. The junction had 15 bases not matched to a gene; V was cut back by 4 bases and J by 0 bases. Per germline, CDR1 SEHNR and CDR2 FQNEAQ (reference sequence). CDR3 sequence: CASSWAGGGASSSYNEQFF. In nucleotides, the CDR3 is TGTGCCAGCAGCTGGGCTGGGGGGGGAGCCTCGAGCTCCTACAATGAGCAGTTCTTC.

J is TRBJ2-3 and V is TRBV7-9; a weak D match, TRBD2 (5 bases). The CDR3 has 13 amino acids. V shed 2 bases and J shed 3 bases, with 6 bases lying between them. The germline V gene encodes CDR1 SEHNR and CDR2 FQNEAQ (reference sequence). The CDR3 coding sequence is TGTGCCAGCAGCTTAAGGAGGACAGATACGCAGTATTTT. Translated, it gives CASSLRRTDTQYF.

The table lists this clonotype with many counts. The V call is TRBV7-2, the J call TRBJ1-6; TRBD1 might be the D (6 bases). The V end lost 2 bases, the J end lost 7 bases, and 9 bases lay between the germline ends. CDR3 length: 14 residues. Germline assignment: CDR1 SGHTA and CDR2 FQGNSA. CDR3 loop: CASSLRQGNSPLHF. CDR3 nucleotides: TGTGCCAGCAGCTTAAGGCAGGGGAATTCACCCCTCCACTTT.

This clonotype was counted a few times. The chain combines TRBV29-1 with TRBJ2-1; no clear D gene. Germline-derived CDR1 and CDR2 are SQVTM and ANQGSEA. Trimming cost V 3 bases and J 0 bases, with 12 bases left between them. The CDR3 totals 15 residues. The CDR3 coding sequence is TGCAGCGTTGAGTGGCGTGGCTACTCCTACAATGAGCAGTTCTTC. It translates to CSVEWRGYSYNEQFF.

V and J are TRBV27 and TRBJ2-1; tentative D call: TRBD2 (7 bases). Per the germline V gene, CDR1 is MNHEY and CDR2 is SMNVEV (reference sequence). The CDR3 is 14 amino acids. V shed 3 bases and J shed 6 bases, with 12 bases lying between them. DNA for the CDR3: TGTGCCAGCAGTTTTAGTGGGGGGGCCAATGAGCAGTTCTTC. It yields the protein CASSFSGGANEQFF.

This sequence joins TRBV21-1 and TRBJ1-2; the D call in the table, TRBD1, was not verified against the DNA. TRBV21-1 is a pseudogene segment. The CDR3 sequence is 19 residues long. The CDR3: CASSESSGELADGNYGYTF. CDR3 sequence (DNA): TGTGCCAGCAGCGAATCGTCAGGGGAATTGGCTGATGGCAACTATGGCTACACCTTC.

V and J are TRBV27 and TRBJ2-5; D is uncertain. Trimming stripped 2 bases from V and 4 bases from J, with 11 bases between. This CDR3 comprises 14 residues. The V gene's germline CDR1 is MNHEY and CDR2 SMNVEV (reference sequence). The CDR3 here is CASSLASTLETQYF. The CDR3 DNA reads as TGTGCCAGCAGTTTAGCGTCAACACTAGAGACCCAGTACTTC.

This clonotype came up a few times. The chain has TRBV2 and TRBJ2-5, with TRBD2 matching 11 bases. V dropped 5 bases and J dropped 4; count of bases not matched to a gene: 12. Looked up from germline, CDR1 is SNHLY and CDR2 is FYNNEI. The CDR3 runs to 17 residues. The CDR3 here is CASSTGTSGNGGETQYF. The CDR3 DNA follows: TGTGCCAGCAGTACCGGGACTAGCGGAAACGGAGGAGAGACCCAGTACTTC.

This clonotype was seen just once. V usage is TRBV7-9 and J usage is TRBJ2-1; 10 nucleotides match TRBD2. The DNA end favors TRBJ2-7, so the J call may be wrong. Germline V lookup: CDR1 SEHNR, CDR2 FQNEAQ (reference sequence). The CDR3 runs 20 residues. CDR3 amino acids: CASTSESGRAFISSYNEQYF. CDR3 bases: TGTGCCAGCACCAGCGAGAGCGGGAGGGCGTTTATAAGCTCCTACAATGAGCAGTACTTC.

The CDR3 loop reads CAWSVHGGYRQYF. In DNA, the CDR3 is TGTGCCTGGAGTGTACACGGGGGGTATAGGCAGTATTTT. The chain has TRBV30 and TRBJ2-3, with 7 nucleotides matching TRBD2. CDR1 is GTSNPN, CDR2 SVGIG, per germline (reference sequence). J lost 11 bases, V lost 0 bases, and 8 bases had no gene match. This CDR3 is 13 amino acids long.

Worth noting for this clonotype: This may come from a read error, since a much larger clone is one base off. The rearrangement uses TRBV25-1 and TRBJ2-1; 14 bases align to TRBD2. The CDR3 loop spans 16 amino acids. The junction had 13 bases not matched to a gene; V was cut back by 5 bases and J by 13 bases. The germline gives CDR1 MGHDK, CDR2 SYGVNS. The CDR3 DNA reads TGTGCCAGCAGTTTAGGACTAGCGGGAGGAGGAGAGACCCAGTTCTTC. Protein product: CASSLGLAGGGETQFF.

V is TRBV11-2 and J is TRBJ2-7; tentative D call: TRBD1 (5 bases). There are 14 residues in the CDR3. V was shortened by 5 bases and J by 5 bases, with 16 bases between the two germline ends. Germline-derived CDR1 and CDR2 are SGHAT and FQNNGV. CDR3 loop: CASSPASDKHEQYF. The CDR3 region has the DNA TGTGCCAGCAGCCCGGCCTCGGACAAGCACGAGCAGTACTTC.

This chain connects TRBV2 to TRBJ2-1; D unclear. The germline V gene encodes CDR1 SNHLY and CDR2 FYNNEI. V shed 3 bases and J shed 5 bases, with 14 bases lying between them. The CDR3 runs 15 residues. CDR3 nucleotides: TGTGCCAGCAGTGATTTGAGGATTGGCGACAATGAGCAGTTCTTC. It translates to CASSDLRIGDNEQFF.

This clonotype has a count of ten or more. This sequence joins TRBV4-1 and TRBJ2-6; 10 bases are a match to TRBD1. The CDR3 loop spans 18 amino acids. CDR1 and CDR2 (germline): MGHRA, YSYEKL. V shed 0 bases and J 0 bases; nucleotides not matched to a gene: 2. CDR3 residues: CASSQEGQGLSGANVLTF. The CDR3 DNA is TGCGCCAGCAGCCAAGAGGGACAGGGGCTCTCTGGGGCCAACGTCCTGACTTTC.

The rearrangement uses TRBV20-1 and TRBJ2-7, with 10 bases that match TRBD1. V lost 6 bases and J lost 7; bases outside the gene matches: 15. This CDR3 comprises 15 residues. The germline gives CDR1 DFQATT, CDR2 SNEGSKA (reference sequence). This chain's CDR3 is CSAMSRDRGGREQYF. Here the CDR3 DNA reads TGCAGTGCAATGTCCCGGGACAGGGGCGGAAGAGAGCAGTACTTC.

This clonotype came up a few times. This rearrangement joins TRBV7-2 to TRBJ1-2; D is unclear. V was shortened by 4 bases and J by 8 bases, with 17 bases between the two germline ends. CDR3 length: 14 amino acids. Germline CDR1 reads SGHTA; CDR2 reads FQGNSA. CDR3 bases: TGTGCCAGCAGCTCTCCCGCGTTACTAAACGGCTACACCTTC. This encodes CASSSPALLNGYTF. Drawing the rest from reference TRBV7-2 and TRBJ1-2, the complete variable domain is GAGVSQSPSNKVTEKGKDVELRCDPISGHTALYWYRQSLGQGLEFLIYFQGNSAPDKSGLPSDRFSAERTGGSVSTLTIQRTQQEDSAVYLCASSSPALLNGYTFGSGTRLTVV.

The sample holds a few counts of this clonotype. V gene TRBV6-1 combines with J gene TRBJ1-6; D not resolved. CDR1 and CDR2 (germline): MNHNS, SASEGT. The V end lost 2 bases, the J end lost 18 bases, and 11 bases lay between the germline ends. CDR3 length equals 11 residues. The CDR3 sequence is CASSESTNPHF. CDR3 nucleotides: TGTGCCAGCAGTGAATCGACTAATCCCCACTTT.

The chain uses TRBV7-8 and TRBJ2-2; TRBD1 matches at 7 bases. Trimming removed 3 bases from V and 5 bases from J; junction bases left unmatched: 6. This CDR3 has 15 residues. The germline gives CDR1 SGHVS, CDR2 FQNEAQ. The CDR3, as DNA: TGTGCCAGCAGCTTGGAGACAGGGTGGACCGGGGAGCTGTTTTTT. It yields the protein CASSLETGWTGELFF.

The rearrangement links TRBV4-3 to TRBJ2-7; TRBD2 might be the D (7 bases). V lost 1 base to trimming and J lost 1 base, with 11 bases between them. In germline, CDR1 is LGHNA, CDR2 YSLEER. The length of the CDR3 is 15 residues. The CDR3 DNA follows: TGCGCCAGCAGCCAAGGAGGGGGGGGATCCTACGAGCAGTACTTC. As protein: CASSQGGGGSYEQYF.

As regards this clonotype: One end of the junction varies from germline; a read error may be responsible. This chain links TRBV30 with TRBJ2-1, with TRBD2 identical over 8 bases. CDR1 is GTSNPN, CDR2 SVGIG, per germline (reference sequence). The CDR3 loop spans 13 amino acids. In DNA form, the CDR3 reads TGTGCCTGGAGTACTAGCGGTGAGAATGAGCGGTTCTTC. It codes for CAWSTSGENERFF.